The clone carrying this T cell receptor beta chain was counted at least ten times. Some clones are missing from TCRdb's copy, which holds only in-frame ones; the method was immunoSEQ multiplex PCR. The profile shows about 73,000 clones, roughly 90% of them singletons. This sample is part of a study of T cell changes during pregnancy in multiple sclerosis. V shed 1 base and J shed 5 bases, with 9 bases lying between them. The CDR3 length is 13 residues. CDR1 is SGHDT, CDR2 YYEEEE, per germline. The clonotype was recovered from a female donor in good health, enrolled as a control in a pregnancy study. This specimen was peripheral blood, taken after pregnancy. The chain uses TRBV5-6 and TRBJ1-1, with D hard to call. The CDR3 DNA sequence: TGTGCCAGCAGCTTGACTCATGATACTGAAGCTTTCTTT. It yields the protein CASSLTHDTEAFF. The variable domain in full, completed from reference TRBV5-6 and TRBJ1-1, reads DAGVTQSPTHLIKTRGQQVTLRCSPKSGHDTVSWYQQALGQGPQFIFQYYEEEERQRGNFPDRFSGHQFPNYSSELNVNALLLGDSALYLCASSLTHDTEAFFGQGTRLTVV.